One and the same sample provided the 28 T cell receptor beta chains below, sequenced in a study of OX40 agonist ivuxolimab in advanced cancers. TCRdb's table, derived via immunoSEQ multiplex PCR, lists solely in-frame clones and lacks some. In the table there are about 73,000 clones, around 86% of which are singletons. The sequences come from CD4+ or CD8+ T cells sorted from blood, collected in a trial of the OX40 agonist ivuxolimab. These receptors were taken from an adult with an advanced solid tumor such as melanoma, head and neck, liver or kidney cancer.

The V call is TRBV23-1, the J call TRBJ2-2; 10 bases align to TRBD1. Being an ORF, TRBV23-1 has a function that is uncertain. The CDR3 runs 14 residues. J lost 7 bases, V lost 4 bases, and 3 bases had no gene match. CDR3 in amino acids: CASSRQGANGELFF. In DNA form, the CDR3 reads TGCGCCAGCAGTCGACAGGGGGCAAACGGGGAGCTGTTTTTT.

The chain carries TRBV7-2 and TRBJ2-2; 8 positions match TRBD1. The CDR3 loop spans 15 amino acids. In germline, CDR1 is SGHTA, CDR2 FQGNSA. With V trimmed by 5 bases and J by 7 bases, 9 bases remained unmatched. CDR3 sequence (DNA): TGTGCCAGCAGCAGGACAGGGAGGACGAGCGGGGAGCTGTTTTTT. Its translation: CASSRTGRTSGELFF.

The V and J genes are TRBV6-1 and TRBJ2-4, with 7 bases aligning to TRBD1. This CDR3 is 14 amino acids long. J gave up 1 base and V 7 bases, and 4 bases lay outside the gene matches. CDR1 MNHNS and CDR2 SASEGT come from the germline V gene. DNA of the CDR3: TGTGCCAGCAACGAACAGGGGGCCAAAAACATTCAGTACTTC. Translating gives CASNEQGAKNIQYF.

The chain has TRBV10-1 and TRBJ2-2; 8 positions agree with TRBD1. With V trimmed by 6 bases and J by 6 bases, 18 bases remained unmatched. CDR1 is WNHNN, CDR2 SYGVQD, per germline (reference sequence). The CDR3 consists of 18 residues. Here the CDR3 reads CASSDDRGRGMVSGELFF. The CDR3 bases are TGCGCCAGCAGCGACGACAGGGGTCGGGGGATGGTCTCCGGGGAGCTGTTTTTT.

The CDR3 spells CASSPLGTGRVNTEAFF. In nucleotides, the CDR3 is TGTGCCAGCAGTCCCCTAGGAACCGGCCGGGTGAACACTGAAGCTTTCTTT. The chain couples TRBV25-1 to TRBJ1-1; no firm D call. V was cut by 5 bases and J by 0 bases, with 19 bases left in between. Germline CDR1 and CDR2: MGHDK and SYGVNS. This CDR3 is built from 17 residues.

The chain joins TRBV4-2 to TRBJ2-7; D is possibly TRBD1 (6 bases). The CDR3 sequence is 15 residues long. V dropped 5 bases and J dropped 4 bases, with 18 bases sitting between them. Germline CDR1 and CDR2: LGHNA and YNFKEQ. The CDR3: CASSSHRTEPYEQYF. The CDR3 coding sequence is TGTGCCAGCAGCTCCCACCGGACAGAGCCGTACGAGCAGTACTTC.

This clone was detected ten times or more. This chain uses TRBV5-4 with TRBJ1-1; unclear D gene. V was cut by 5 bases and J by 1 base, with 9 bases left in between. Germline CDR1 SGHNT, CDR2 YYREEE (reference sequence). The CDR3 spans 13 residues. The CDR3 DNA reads TGTGCCAGCAGATCCGGAGGGAACACTGAAGCTTTCTTT. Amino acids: CASRSGGNTEAFF.

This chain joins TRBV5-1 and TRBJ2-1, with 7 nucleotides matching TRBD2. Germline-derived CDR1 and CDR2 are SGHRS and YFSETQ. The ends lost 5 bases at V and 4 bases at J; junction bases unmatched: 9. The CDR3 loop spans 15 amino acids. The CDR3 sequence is CASSPGSGTYNEQFF. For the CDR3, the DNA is TGCGCCAGCAGTCCGGGGAGCGGGACTTACAATGAGCAGTTCTTC.

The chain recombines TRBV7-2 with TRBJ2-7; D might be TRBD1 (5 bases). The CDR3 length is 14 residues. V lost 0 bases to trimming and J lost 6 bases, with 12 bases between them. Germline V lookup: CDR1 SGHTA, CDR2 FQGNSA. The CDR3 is CASSLAQGRVEQYF. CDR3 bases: TGTGCCAGCAGCTTAGCCCAGGGTCGAGTCGAGCAGTACTTC.

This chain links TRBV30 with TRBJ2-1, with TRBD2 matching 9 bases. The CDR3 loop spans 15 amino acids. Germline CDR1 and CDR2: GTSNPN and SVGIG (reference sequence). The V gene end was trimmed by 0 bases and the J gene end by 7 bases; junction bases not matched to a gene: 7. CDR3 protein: CAWSVPGAGGNEQFF. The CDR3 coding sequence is TGTGCCTGGAGTGTACCGGGGGCGGGAGGGAATGAGCAGTTCTTC.

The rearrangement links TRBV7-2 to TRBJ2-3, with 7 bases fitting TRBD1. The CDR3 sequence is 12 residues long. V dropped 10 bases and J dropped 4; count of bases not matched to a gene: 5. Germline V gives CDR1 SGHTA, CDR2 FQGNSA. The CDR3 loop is CAIRQGADTQYF. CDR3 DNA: TGTGCCATCCGACAGGGAGCAGATACGCAGTATTTT. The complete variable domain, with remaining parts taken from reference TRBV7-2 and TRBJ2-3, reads GAGVSQSPSNKVTEKGKDVELRCDPISGHTALYWYRQSLGQGLEFLIYFQGNSAPDKSGLPSDRFSAERTGGSVSTLTIQRTQQEDSAVYLCAIRQGADTQYFGPGTRLTVL.

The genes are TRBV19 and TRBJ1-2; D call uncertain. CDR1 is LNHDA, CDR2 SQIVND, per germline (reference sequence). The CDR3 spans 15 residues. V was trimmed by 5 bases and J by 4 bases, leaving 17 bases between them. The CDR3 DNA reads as TGTGCCAGTAGTCAAGACCCTCCCGGACGCTATGGCTACACCTTC. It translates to CASSQDPPGRYGYTF.

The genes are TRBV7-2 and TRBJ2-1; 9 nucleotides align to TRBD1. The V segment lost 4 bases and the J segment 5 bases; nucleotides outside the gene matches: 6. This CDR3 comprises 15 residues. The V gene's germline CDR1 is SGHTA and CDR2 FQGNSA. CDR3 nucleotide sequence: TGTGCCAGCAGCTCTTTGGGACAGGGACACAATGAGCAGTTCTTC. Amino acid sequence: CASSSLGQGHNEQFF.

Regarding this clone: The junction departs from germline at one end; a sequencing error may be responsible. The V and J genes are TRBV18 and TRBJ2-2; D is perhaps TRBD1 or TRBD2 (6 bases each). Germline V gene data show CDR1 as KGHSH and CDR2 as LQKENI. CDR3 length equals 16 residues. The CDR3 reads CASSPRGPGNTGELFF. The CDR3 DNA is TGTGCCAGCTCCCCACGGGGGCCAGGGAACACCGGGGAGCTGTTTTTT.

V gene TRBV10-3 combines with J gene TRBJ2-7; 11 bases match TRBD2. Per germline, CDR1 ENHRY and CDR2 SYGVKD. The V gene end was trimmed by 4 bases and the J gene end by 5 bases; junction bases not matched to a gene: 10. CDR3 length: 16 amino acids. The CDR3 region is CAISVGSGGAGDEQYF. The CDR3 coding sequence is TGTGCCATCAGTGTAGGTAGCGGGGGGGCTGGCGACGAGCAGTACTTC.

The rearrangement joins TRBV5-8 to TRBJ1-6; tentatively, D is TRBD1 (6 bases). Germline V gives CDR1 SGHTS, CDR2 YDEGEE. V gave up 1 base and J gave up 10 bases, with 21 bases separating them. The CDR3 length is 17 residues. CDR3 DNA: TGTGCCAGCAGCTTGTCTCGTGTCGGGGGGGCCGTGTCACCCCTCCACTTT. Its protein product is CASSLSRVGGAVSPLHF.

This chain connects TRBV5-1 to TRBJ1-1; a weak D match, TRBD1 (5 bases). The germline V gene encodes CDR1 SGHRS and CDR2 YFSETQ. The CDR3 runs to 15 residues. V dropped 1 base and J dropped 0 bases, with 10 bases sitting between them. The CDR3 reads CASSLLGEMNTEAFF. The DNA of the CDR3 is TGCGCCAGCAGCTTGTTGGGGGAGATGAACACTGAAGCTTTCTTT.

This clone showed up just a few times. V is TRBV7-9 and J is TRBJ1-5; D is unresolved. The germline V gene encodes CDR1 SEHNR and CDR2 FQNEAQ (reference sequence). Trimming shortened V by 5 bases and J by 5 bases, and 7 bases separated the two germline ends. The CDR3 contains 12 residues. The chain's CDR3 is CASSLGHQPQHF. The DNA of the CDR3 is TGTGCCAGCAGCCTCGGGCATCAGCCCCAGCATTTT.

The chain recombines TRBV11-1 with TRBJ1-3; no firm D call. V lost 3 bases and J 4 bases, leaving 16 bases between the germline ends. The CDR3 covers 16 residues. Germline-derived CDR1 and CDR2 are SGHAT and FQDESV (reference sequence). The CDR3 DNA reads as TGTGCCAGCAGCTTTTCCCTCTCAGCAGACGGAAACACCATATATTTT. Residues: CASSFSLSADGNTIYF.

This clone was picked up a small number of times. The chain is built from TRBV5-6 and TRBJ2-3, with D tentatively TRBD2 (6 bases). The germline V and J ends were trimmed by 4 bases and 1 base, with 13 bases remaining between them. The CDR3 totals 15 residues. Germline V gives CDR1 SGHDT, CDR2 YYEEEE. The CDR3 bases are TGTGCCAGCAGCGCCCTGAGACTAGGCACAGATACGCAGTATTTT. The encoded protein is CASSALRLGTDTQYF.

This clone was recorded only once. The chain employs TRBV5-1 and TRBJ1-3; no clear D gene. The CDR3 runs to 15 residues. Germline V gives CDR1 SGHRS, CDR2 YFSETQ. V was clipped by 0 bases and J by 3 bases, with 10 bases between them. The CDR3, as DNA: TGCGCCAGCAGCTTGGAGCCAGGTCATGGAAACACCATATATTTT. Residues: CASSLEPGHGNTIYF. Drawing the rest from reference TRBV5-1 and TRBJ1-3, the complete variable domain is KAGVTQTPRYLIKTRGQQVTLSCSPISGHRSVSWYQQTPGQGLQFLFEYFSETQRNKGNFPGRFSGRQFSNSRSEMNVSTLELGDSALYLCASSLEPGHGNTIYFGEGSWLTVV.

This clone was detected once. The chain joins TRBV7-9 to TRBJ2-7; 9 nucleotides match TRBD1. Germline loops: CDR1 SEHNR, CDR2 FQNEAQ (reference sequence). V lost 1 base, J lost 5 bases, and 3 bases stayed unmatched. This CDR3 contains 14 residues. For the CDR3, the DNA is TGTGCCAGCAGCTTAGGGACAGGGGTCCACGAGCAGTACTTC. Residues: CASSLGTGVHEQYF.

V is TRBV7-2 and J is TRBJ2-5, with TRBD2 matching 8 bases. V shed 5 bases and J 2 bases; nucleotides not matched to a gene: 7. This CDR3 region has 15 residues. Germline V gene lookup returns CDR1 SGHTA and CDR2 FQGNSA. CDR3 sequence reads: CASSRTSRSQETQYF. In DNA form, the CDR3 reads TGTGCCAGCAGCCGGACTAGCCGGTCACAAGAGACCCAGTACTTC.

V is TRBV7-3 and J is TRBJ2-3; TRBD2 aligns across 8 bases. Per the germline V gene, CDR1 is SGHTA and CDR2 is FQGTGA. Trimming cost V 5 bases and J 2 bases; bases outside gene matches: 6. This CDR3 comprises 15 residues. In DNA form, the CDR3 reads TGTGCCAGCAGCCTTAGCGGGGTATTCACAGATACGCAGTATTTT. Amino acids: CASSLSGVFTDTQYF.

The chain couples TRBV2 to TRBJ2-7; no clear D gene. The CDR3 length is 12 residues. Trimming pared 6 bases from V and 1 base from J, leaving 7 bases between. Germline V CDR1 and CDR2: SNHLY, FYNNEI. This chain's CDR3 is CASRVTSYEQYF. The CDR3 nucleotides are TGTGCCAGCAGGGTAACTTCCTACGAGCAGTACTTC. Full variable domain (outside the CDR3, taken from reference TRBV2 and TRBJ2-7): EPEVTQTPSHQVTQMGQEVILRCVPISNHLYFYWYRQILGQKVEFLVSFYNNEISEKSEIFDDQFSVERPDGSNFTLKIRSTKLEDSAMYFCASRVTSYEQYFGPGTRLTVT.

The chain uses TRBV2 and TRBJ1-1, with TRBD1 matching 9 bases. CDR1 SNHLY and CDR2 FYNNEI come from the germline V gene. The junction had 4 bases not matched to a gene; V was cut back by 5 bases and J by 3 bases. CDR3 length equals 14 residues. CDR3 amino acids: CASSLQGADTEAFF. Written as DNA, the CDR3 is TGTGCCAGCAGTCTACAGGGGGCGGACACTGAAGCTTTCTTT. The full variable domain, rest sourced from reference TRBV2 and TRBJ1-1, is EPEVTQTPSHQVTQMGQEVILRCVPISNHLYFYWYRQILGQKVEFLVSFYNNEISEKSEIFDDQFSVERPDGSNFTLKIRSTKLEDSAMYFCASSLQGADTEAFFGQGTRLTVV.

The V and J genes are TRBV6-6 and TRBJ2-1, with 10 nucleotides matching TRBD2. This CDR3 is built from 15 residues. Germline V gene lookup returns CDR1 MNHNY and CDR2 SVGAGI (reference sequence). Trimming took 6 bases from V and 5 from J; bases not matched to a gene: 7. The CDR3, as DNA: TGTGCCAGCAGGCAAGCGGGGGGGGAACACAATGAGCAGTTCTTC. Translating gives CASRQAGGEHNEQFF.

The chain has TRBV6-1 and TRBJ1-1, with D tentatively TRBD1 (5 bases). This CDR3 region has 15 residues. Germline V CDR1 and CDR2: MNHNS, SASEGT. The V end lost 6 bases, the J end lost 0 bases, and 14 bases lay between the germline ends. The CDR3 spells CASRTGRAMNTEAFF. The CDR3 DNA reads TGTGCCAGCAGGACGGGACGGGCCATGAACACTGAAGCTTTCTTT.